This T cell receptor beta chain appears in the sequencing data of a study of blood T cell repertoires in COVID-19. About the study: Italy, Spain and the United States were the sources of the convalescent and acute COVID-19 samples. PBMCs, B-cell-depleted T cells, or T cells provided the cDNA or gDNA that made up the material.

As regards this clone: This sample also contains other DNA sequences that code for the same CDR3.

Seattle-derived patients entered the study during active infection and were followed longitudinally. Under the authors' procedure: Using reference gene primer amplification, nucleated cell counts were estimated. Libraries were prepared by immunoSEQ multiplex PCR; TCRdb keeps only in-frame clonotypes and omits some of them. Clone size and V and J calls were adopted from that table, with D and trimming inferred from the DNA. The table shows 350,000 or so clones, with 88% occurring only once. Losses at the gene ends were 0 bases for V and 2 bases for J; bases not matched to a gene: 3. The CDR3 runs 16 residues. Germline lookup yields CDR1 MNHEY and CDR2 SVGAGI.

This TCR derives from a woman aged 30 to 39 with COVID-19, enrolled during active disease. Sequences were obtained from peripheral blood. The gene calls are TRBV6-5 and TRBJ1-3; TRBD1 agrees at 8 bases. The CDR3 nucleotides are TGTGCCAGCAGTTACTCAGGACAGGGAACTGGAAACACCATATATTTT. Translating it yields CASSYSGQGTGNTIYF.